This T cell receptor (beta chain) derives from a study of blood T cell repertoires in COVID-19. Study-wide background: COVID-19 samples from acute and convalescent phases originated in the United States, Italy and Spain.

Germline V gives CDR1 SEHNR, CDR2 FQNEAQ (reference sequence). This CDR3 has 19 residues. With 0 bases clipped from V and 0 bases from J, the junction kept 6 bases outside the gene matches. In its sample, this clone was seen once. The method was immunoSEQ multiplex PCR; TCRdb's version includes in-frame clones alone and lacks a portion of them. The sample contains roughly 200,000 clones, approximately 86% of which appear only once. This receptor was identified in a man between 60 and 75 years old with acute or convalescent COVID-19. The sample was peripheral blood. The chain is built from TRBV7-9 and TRBJ2-2; TRBD2 matches 11 bases. DNA for the CDR3: TGTGCCAGCAGCTTAGCTGCACTAGCGGGGGCCGCGAACACCGGGGAGCTGTTTTTT. Translation: CASSLAALAGAANTGELFF.